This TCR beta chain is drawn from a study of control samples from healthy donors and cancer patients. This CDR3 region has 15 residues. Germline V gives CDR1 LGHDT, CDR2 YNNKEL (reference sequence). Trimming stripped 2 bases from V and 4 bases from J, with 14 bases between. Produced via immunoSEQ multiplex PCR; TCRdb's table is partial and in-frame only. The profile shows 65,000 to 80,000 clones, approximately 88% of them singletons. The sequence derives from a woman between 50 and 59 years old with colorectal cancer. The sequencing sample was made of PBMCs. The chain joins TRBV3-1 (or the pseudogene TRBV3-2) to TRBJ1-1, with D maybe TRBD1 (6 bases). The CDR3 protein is CASSQFSGGTTEAFF. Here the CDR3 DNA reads TGTGCCAGCAGCCAATTTTCGGGGGGCACCACTGAAGCTTTCTTT.